These 8 T cell receptor beta chains originate from one sample sequenced in a study of shared T cell receptors in the human thymus (TCRdb year 2021). The library was obtained by the immunoSEQ multiplex PCR assay. TCRdb took this table from immuneACCESS and kept in-frame rearrangements with V and J called. Such tables lack part of the clones; where checked against another copy, unresolved V genes explain under half of the gap, and the rest is unexplained. The sample table contains hundreds of thousands of clones; only one count was recorded for around three quarters of them. The ten largest clonotypes hold more than 0.01% of the sample. In addition, the sample was reused for a study of human thymus T cells.

The sample taken for sequencing was thymocytes. The receptors here all came from a boy younger than two with a congenital heart defect. Donor details come from another sample of the same person, matched by shared clones.

This clone was seen a handful of times. The chain joins TRBV19 to TRBJ1-2, with 8 nucleotides matching TRBD1. This CDR3 is built from 14 residues. The germline V gene has CDR1 LNHDA and CDR2 SQIVND (reference sequence). V was clipped by 5 bases and J by 2 bases; unmatched bases: 4. CDR3 nucleotide sequence: TGTGCCAGTAGTGCCCGGACAGGGAACTATGGCTACACCTTC. Amino acids: CASSARTGNYGYTF.

The V gene is TRBV2, the J gene TRBJ1-5, with D possibly being TRBD1 (6 bases). The V gene's germline CDR1 is SNHLY and CDR2 FYNNEI. V lost 3 bases and J 4 bases, leaving 7 bases between the germline ends. CDR3 length: 13 amino acids. The CDR3 is CASSETGNQPQHF. CDR3 coding DNA: TGTGCCAGCAGTGAGACAGGAAATCAGCCCCAGCATTTT.

V usage is TRBV5-1 and J usage is TRBJ2-1; no definite D call. This CDR3 is 13 amino acids long. From germline, CDR1 is SGHRS and CDR2 YFSETQ. V shed 3 bases and J shed 8 bases, with 12 bases lying between them. The CDR3 loop is CASSWSRRDEQFF. The CDR3, as DNA: TGCGCCAGCAGCTGGAGTCGAAGAGATGAGCAGTTCTTC.

The rearrangement links TRBV5-6 to TRBJ2-1, with 9 bases matching TRBD2. The V gene end was trimmed by 0 bases and the J gene end by 8 bases; junction bases not matched to a gene: 15. Germline CDR1 is SGHDT and CDR2 is YYEEEE. The CDR3 extends over 18 amino acids. The CDR3 is CASSLVAGGRPAGDEQFF. In DNA form, the CDR3 reads TGTGCCAGCAGCTTGGTTGCGGGAGGGCGCCCTGCAGGCGATGAGCAGTTCTTC.

J is TRBJ1-5 and V is TRBV2, with no clear D. Germline V gives CDR1 SNHLY, CDR2 FYNNEI. Trimming removed 5 bases from V and 3 bases from J, with 8 bases in between. The CDR3 runs 13 residues. For the CDR3, the DNA is TGTGCCAGCAGTCGGGTCGACAATCAGCCCCAGCATTTT. Its translation is CASSRVDNQPQHF.

In regard to this clone: The junction shows a germline mismatch at one end, possibly a read error. The V and J genes are TRBV7-7 and TRBJ2-1, with D hard to call. The CDR3 totals 13 residues. Germline V CDR1 and CDR2: SSHAT, FNYEAQ (reference sequence). CDR3 residues: CASSLGLHNEQFF. As DNA, the CDR3 is TGTGCTAGCAGCTTAGGGCTTCACAATGAGCAGTTCTTC.

This rearrangement joins TRBV10-3 to TRBJ2-5, with 9 nucleotides matching TRBD2. Germline assignment: CDR1 ENHRY and CDR2 SYGVKD. The CDR3 loop spans 15 amino acids. Germline trimming cut 10 bases from V and 1 base from J; bases unmatched to any gene: 10. CDR3 bases: TGTGCCAACGGATTTCTAGCGGGACCCCAAGAGACCCAGTACTTC. This codes for CANGFLAGPQETQYF.

This sequence joins TRBV7-2 and TRBJ1-5, with TRBD1 as a possible D gene (6 bases). The CDR3 length is 16 residues. Germline values: CDR1 SGHTA, CDR2 FQGNSA. Trimming shortened V by 4 bases and J by 0 bases, and 13 bases separated the two germline ends. CDR3 DNA sequence: TGTGCCAGCAGCTCGCACAGGGAATATAGCAATCAGCCCCAGCATTTT. Translated, it gives CASSSHREYSNQPQHF.